This TCR beta chain was captured in a study of blood T cell repertoires in COVID-19. Germline V gene sequence: CDR1 SGHRS, CDR2 YFSETQ. Trimming took off 0 bases at V and 2 bases at J, with 11 bases between the two ends. CDR3 length: 15 amino acids. Authors' analysis steps: Quantification of nucleated cells was approximated via reference gene primer amplification. The table came from immunoSEQ multiplex PCR; TCRdb's copy has only in-frame clones and leaves some out. Clonal size and the V and J genes are those of that table, whereas D and trimming came from the DNA. The sample holds approximately 500,000 clones, approximately 85% seen once.

Sequences were obtained from peripheral blood. The chain recombines TRBV5-1 with TRBJ2-5; D possibly corresponds to TRBD2 (5 bases). This clonotype was sampled from a human donor in a cohort sampled during active COVID-19. This chain's CDR3 is CASSLGEFVQETQYF. The CDR3 coding sequence is TGCGCCAGCAGCTTGGGGGAGTTCGTTCAAGAGACCCAGTACTTC. The full variable domain, with the rest looked up from reference TRBV5-1 and TRBJ2-5, is KAGVTQTPRYLIKTRGQQVTLSCSPISGHRSVSWYQQTPGQGLQFLFEYFSETQRNKGNFPGRFSGRQFSNSRSEMNVSTLELGDSALYLCASSLGEFVQETQYFGPGTRLLVL.